This record covers a single T cell receptor (beta chain). Its antigen is as yet unknown. Using immunoSEQ multiplex PCR, the repertoire was profiled, and TCRdb retains in-frame clones only, with some absent. The table has approximately 140,000 clones, about 88% seen once; the top ten hold about 5%. The sample originates from a study of T cell responses to AZD1222 COVID-19 vaccine. Background on the study: The analysis combined second doses at about 4 or about 12 weeks.

This CDR3 region has 12 residues. Trimming stripped 3 bases from V and 4 bases from J, with 6 bases between. Study-level results: Regions 160-218 and 743-854 held dominance among vaccine-associated CD4 TCRs, which spanned spike.

This rearrangement joins TRBV12-3 or TRBV12-4 to TRBJ2-5; D is unclear. The source of this sequence is an adult in good health. Sequencing used peripheral blood, obtained on day 0 of AZD1222 vaccination. CDR3 sequence: CASSFLIETQYF. The CDR3 DNA is TGTGCCAGCAGTTTCCTGATAGAGACCCAGTACTTC.